The 27 T cell receptor beta chains given below trace back to one sample, sequenced in a study of spatial heterogeneity in lung cancer. The time point was: sample taken at primary tumor resection. TCRs were sequenced from unsorted whole RNA of tumor, nontumor lung or PBMC. TCRdb ran MiXCR on the 5' RACE reads and lists one entry per CDR3 protein. The sample yields roughly 48,000 distinct CDR3 sequences, 10% to 15% seen once. The input for sequencing was PBMCs, taken at surgery. The receptors stem from a female donor with early-stage non-small cell lung cancer.

A few counts support this clonotype. The J gene is TRBJ1-4, the V gene TRBV6-1; perhaps TRBD1 as D (6 bases). V lost 6 bases, J lost 7 bases, and 21 bases lay in between. CDR1 MNHNS and CDR2 SASEGT come from the germline V gene. The CDR3 runs to 16 residues. This chain's CDR3 is CASSRGPPRAGEKLFF. Here the CDR3 DNA reads TGTGCCAGCAGCAGGGGCCCTCCCAGGGCCGGTGAAAAACTGTTTTTT.

With regard to this clonotype: Just one base apart from a much larger clone, this may be a read error. J is TRBJ2-7 and V is TRBV2; D is uncertain. Germline V gives CDR1 SNHLY, CDR2 FYNNEI. This CDR3 spans 13 amino acids. V lost 8 bases and J lost 3, with 14 bases in between. The chain's CDR3 is CASGVSQLYEQYF. The CDR3 DNA is TGTGCCAGCGGTGTATCACAGCTCTACGAGCAGTACTTC.

V is TRBV20-1 and J is TRBJ1-1; perhaps TRBD1 as D (6 bases). Germline CDR1 and CDR2: DFQATT and SNEGSKA (reference sequence). The CDR3 length is 16 residues. V lost 0 bases to trimming and J lost 11 bases, with 25 bases between them. The CDR3 DNA is TGCAGTGCTAGAGATCGGGGGCAGACGGGCCCCTGGGGGGCTTTCTTT. Protein product: CSARDRGQTGPWGAFF.

This clonotype was detected a few times. This chain links TRBV28 with TRBJ1-4; D remains unclear. The V end lost 6 bases, the J end lost 8 bases, and 10 bases lay between the germline ends. The CDR3 runs to 12 residues. Germline CDR1 MDHEN, CDR2 SYDVKM. The CDR3: CASSQDPEKLFF. The CDR3 nucleotides read TGTGCCAGCAGCCAGGACCCCGAAAAACTGTTTTTT.

Only a few counts were recorded for this clonotype. The rearrangement joins TRBV6-5 to TRBJ2-3; D is undetermined. Germline V CDR1 and CDR2: MNHEY, SVGAGI. The CDR3 loop spans 15 amino acids. V gave up 2 bases and J gave up 5 bases, with 14 bases separating them. CDR3 sequence: CASSYQDGAGDTQYF. As DNA, the CDR3 is TGTGCCAGCAGTTACCAGGACGGCGCAGGAGATACGCAGTATTTT.

This clonotype was seen repeatedly, ten times or more. V is TRBV9 and J is TRBJ2-3; D is perhaps TRBD2 (6 bases). This CDR3 is built from 16 residues. V lost 4 bases to trimming and J lost 1 base, with 16 bases between them. CDR1 is SGDLS and CDR2 is YYNGEE in the germline V gene. Written as DNA, the CDR3 is TGTGCCAGCAGCTCGGGACTCGCAGGCGGCACAGATACGCAGTATTTT. Residues: CASSSGLAGGTDTQYF.

Ten or more counts support this clonotype. DNA for the CDR3: TGTGCCAGCATCATCGGACTGATTAGCAATCAGCCCCAGCATTTT. This translates into CASIIGLISNQPQHF. The chain recombines TRBV12-3 or TRBV12-4 with TRBJ1-5, with unresolved D. The CDR3 runs to 15 residues. V dropped 7 bases and J dropped 0 bases, with 13 bases sitting between them.

This clonotype occurred a few times. The rearrangement joins TRBV3-1 to TRBJ2-3, with D perhaps matching TRBD2 (6 bases). The CDR3 has 15 amino acids. Germline-derived CDR1 and CDR2 are LGHDT and YNNKEL (reference sequence). V was shortened by 2 bases and J by 11 bases, with 20 bases between the two germline ends. The CDR3 loop reads CASSQSSGGSLVQYF. In nucleotides, the CDR3 is TGTGCCAGCAGCCAATCCTCCGGGGGTTCTCTCGTGCAGTATTTT.

The chain uses TRBV6-1 and TRBJ2-7; D might be TRBD1 or TRBD2, each matching 5 bases. The ends were cut back, 0 bases at V and 0 bases at J, with 9 bases in the middle. This CDR3 is built from 15 residues. CDR1 and CDR2 (germline): MNHNS, SASEGT. CDR3 region: CASSEAEGTSYEQYF. CDR3 in DNA: TGTGCCAGCAGTGAAGCCGAGGGGACCTCCTACGAGCAGTACTTC.

This clonotype appeared a few times. The chain carries TRBV28 and TRBJ2-2; 8 bases line up with TRBD1. Trimming at V came to 7 bases and at J to 6 bases, leaving 10 bases not matched to a gene. Germline V gene sequence: CDR1 MDHEN, CDR2 SYDVKM. The CDR3 has 15 residues. CDR3 DNA sequence: TGTGCCAGCACCCCCCCCCTACAGGGGGCCGGGGAGCTGTTTTTT. This gives the protein CASTPPLQGAGELFF.

This clonotype occurred a few times. This chain links TRBV5-1 with TRBJ2-3; unclear D gene. Trimming cost V 4 bases and J 6 bases, with 24 bases left between them. Looked up from germline, CDR1 is SGHRS and CDR2 is YFSETQ. The CDR3 is 17 amino acids. The CDR3 region has the DNA TGCGCCAGCAGCCCGATCCCCGGACCCAAGAAAGGGGATACGCAGTATTTT. Its protein is CASSPIPGPKKGDTQYF.

Comments on this clonotype: A single base separates this from a much larger clone, so it may be a read error. The conserved phenylalanine or tryptophan is not found at the CDR3 terminus, so this likely reflects a read error. V and J are TRBV28 and TRBJ2-3, with unresolved D. Germline V gene lookup returns CDR1 MDHEN and CDR2 SYDVKM. Trimming took 7 bases from V and 2 from J, leaving 10 bases between them. This CDR3 comprises 13 residues. CDR3 region: CASKGQDTDTQYS. In nucleotides, the CDR3 is TGTGCCAGCAAAGGGCAGGACACAGATACGCAGTATTCT.

The chain combines TRBV6-4 with TRBJ2-1; 11 bases align to TRBD2. Germline trimming cut 0 bases from V and 6 bases from J; bases unmatched to any gene: 1. Germline CDR1 is MRHNA and CDR2 is SNTAGT. CDR3 size: 15 residues. The CDR3 sequence is CASSDSSGGANEQFF. CDR3 coding DNA: TGTGCCAGCAGTGACTCTAGCGGGGGGGCCAATGAGCAGTTCTTC.

This clonotype was observed at least ten times. The J gene is TRBJ2-3, the V gene TRBV29-1; 10 bases map to TRBD2. The V segment lost 8 bases and the J segment 0 bases; nucleotides outside the gene matches: 5. The CDR3 spans 14 residues. CDR1 and CDR2 (germline): SQVTM, ANQGSEA. As DNA, the CDR3 is TGCAGCTCTATAGCGGGGGGTAGCACAGATACGCAGTATTTT. Amino acids: CSSIAGGSTDTQYF.

This clonotype was detected only a few times. V is TRBV6-2 or TRBV6-3 and J is TRBJ2-7; D might be TRBD2 (6 bases). The ends were cut back, 7 bases at V and 2 bases at J, with 18 bases in the middle. Germline-derived CDR1 and CDR2 are MNHEY and SVGEGT. The CDR3 is made up of 15 amino acids. CDR3 region: CASNKAEGGPYEQYF. The DNA for the CDR3 is TGTGCCAGCAACAAAGCGGAGGGAGGACCCTACGAGCAGTACTTC.

The J gene is TRBJ1-3, the V gene TRBV9; possible D gene TRBD1, 5 bases. V was shortened by 4 bases and J by 3 bases, with 17 bases between the two germline ends. Germline V gene data show CDR1 as SGDLS and CDR2 as YYNGEE. The CDR3 contains 16 residues. For the CDR3, the DNA is TGTGCCAGCAGCCCTACCGGTGGGGGGTATGGAAACACCATATATTTT. It yields the protein CASSPTGGGYGNTIYF.

This clonotype was observed a few times. The CDR3 DNA is TGCAGCGTTGAAGGGGGAGGGGAGCACCAAGAGACCCAGTACTTC. This sequence encodes CSVEGGGEHQETQYF. The chain employs TRBV29-1 and TRBJ2-5; 7 nucleotides line up with TRBD2. CDR1 is SQVTM and CDR2 is ANQGSEA in the germline V gene. V lost 1 base, J lost 0 bases, and 5 bases stayed unmatched. The CDR3 contains 15 residues.

This sequence joins TRBV27 and TRBJ1-1; a weak D match, TRBD1 (6 bases). The germline CDR1 and CDR2 sequences are MNHEY and SMNVEV (reference sequence). The CDR3 loop spans 15 amino acids. Trimming shortened V by 5 bases and J by 0 bases, and 13 bases separated the two germline ends. CDR3 sequence: CASSLQQGVNTEAFF. In DNA, the CDR3 is TGTGCCAGCAGTCTACAACAGGGAGTGAACACTGAAGCTTTCTTT.

This clonotype has a handful of counts. This chain links TRBV19 with TRBJ1-2, with TRBD1 matching over 7 bases. This CDR3 has 14 amino acids. The V gene's germline CDR1 is LNHDA and CDR2 SQIVND (reference sequence). V shed 8 bases and J 0 bases; nucleotides not matched to a gene: 6. The CDR3 loop is CASSTGTANYGYTF. The DNA for the CDR3 is TGTGCCAGTTCCACCGGGACAGCTAACTATGGCTACACCTTC.

This clonotype was observed a handful of times. V is TRBV5-4 and J is TRBJ2-3, with 10 bases that match TRBD1. CDR1 is SGHNT, CDR2 YYREEE, per germline (reference sequence). V lost 0 bases and J lost 3; bases outside the gene matches: 4. There are 16 residues in the CDR3. CDR3 DNA sequence: TGTGCCAGCAGCTTGGCCCGGACAGGGGGTACAGATACGCAGTATTTT. Its translation is CASSLARTGGTDTQYF.

A few counts support this clonotype. The junction differs from germline at one of its ends, possibly a read error. CDR3 nucleotide sequence: TGCGCCAGCAGCCAAGATGGAGGGGGTCCCCCCTATAATGAGCAGTTCTTC. This encodes CASSQDGGGPPYNEQFF. The chain couples TRBV4-3 to TRBJ2-1; TRBD1 or TRBD2 may be the D gene (6 bases each). From germline, CDR1 is LGHNA and CDR2 YSLEER. This CDR3 comprises 17 residues.

Many counts were recorded for this clonotype. The V call is TRBV6-2 or TRBV6-3, the J call TRBJ2-3, with TRBD1 matching 9 bases. The CDR3 runs to 16 residues. V dropped 2 bases and J dropped 0; count of bases not matched to a gene: 3. Germline V gene sequence: CDR1 MNHEY, CDR2 SVGEGT. This CDR3 is CASSYGGQGSTDTQYF. Written as DNA, the CDR3 is TGTGCCAGCAGTTACGGGGGACAGGGTAGCACAGATACGCAGTATTTT.

In its sample, this clonotype was seen a few times. This chain joins TRBV6-5 and TRBJ1-2, with D unresolved. The germline V gene encodes CDR1 MNHEY and CDR2 SVGAGI. Trimming cost V 0 bases and J 4 bases, with 6 bases left between them. CDR3 length: 13 amino acids. The CDR3 nucleotides read TGTGCCAGCAGTTACTCGTCAGCCTATGGCTACACCTTC. Translated: CASSYSSAYGYTF.

The V and J genes are TRBV7-9 and TRBJ2-1; the match to TRBD1 covers 8 bases. V lost 5 bases and J lost 7; bases outside the gene matches: 10. CDR1 SEHNR and CDR2 FQNEAQ come from the germline V gene (reference sequence). The CDR3 runs to 15 residues. The CDR3 coding sequence is TGTGCCAGCAGCCCTGTTGGCAGGGGGCAGAATGAGCAGTTCTTC. Encoded protein: CASSPVGRGQNEQFF.

The J gene is TRBJ2-7, the V gene TRBV5-8; D might be TRBD1 or TRBD2, each matching 5 bases. The CDR3 totals 14 residues. The V end was cut by 6 bases, the J end by 2 bases, with 15 bases between. CDR1 is SGHTS, CDR2 YDEGEE, per germline. CDR3 residues: CASIHRDGTYEQYF. In DNA form, the CDR3 reads TGTGCCAGCATCCACCGGGACGGTACCTACGAGCAGTACTTC.

This clonotype turned up a few times. The V call is TRBV4-1, the J call TRBJ2-3; D gene uncertain. Trimming cost V 0 bases and J 0 bases, with 13 bases left between them. In germline, CDR1 is MGHRA, CDR2 YSYEKL. The CDR3 is 17 residues long. The CDR3 spells CASSQDPGQRSTDTQYF. CDR3 bases: TGCGCCAGCAGCCAAGATCCGGGTCAGCGAAGCACAGATACGCAGTATTTT.

This clonotype was detected only a few times. The chain employs TRBV2 and TRBJ2-2; possibly TRBD2 for D (6 bases). The CDR3 contains 14 residues. Trimming shortened V by 9 bases and J by 1 base, and 12 bases separated the two germline ends. Germline loops: CDR1 SNHLY, CDR2 FYNNEI. CDR3 coding DNA: TGTGCCAGTTACCGGGAGATGAACACCGGGGAGCTGTTTTTT. Translating gives CASYREMNTGELFF.